The 5 T cell receptor beta chains listed next were all sequenced from one sample in a study of T cell repertoires in cytomegalovirus infection. A single record per CDR3 protein comes from TCRdb applying MiXCR to the reads. The data contain 750,000 to 950,000 distinct CDR3 sequences, almost 30% of them singletons. No antigen has been identified for these receptors. The sample here was cultured CD8+ T cells from PBMCs, taken from culture after CMV antigen stimulation. Receptors were obtained from a human donor in good health (CMV status not recorded). Some clones in this sample may be carry-over from other donors' samples.

The chain is built from TRBV4-3 and TRBJ1-1; 8 bases align to TRBD1. Germline CDR1 is LGHNA and CDR2 is YSLEER. CDR3 length equals 13 residues. Trimming at V came to 3 bases and at J to 7 bases, leaving 4 bases not matched to a gene. The CDR3 nucleotides read TGCGCCAGCAGCCAGGGGGACAGGATTGAAGCTTTCTTT. As protein: CASSQGDRIEAFF.

The count of this clonotype is one. The chain joins TRBV7-9 to TRBJ2-3; the D gene could be TRBD1 or TRBD2 (6 bases each). V lost 5 bases to trimming and J lost 9 bases, with 15 bases between them. Germline V gene lookup returns CDR1 SEHNR and CDR2 FQNEAQ (reference sequence). The CDR3 totals 13 residues. Here the CDR3 reads CASSHYREDTQYF. CDR3 nucleotides: TGTGCCAGCAGCCACTACAGGGAGGACACGCAGTATTTT.

This clonotype came up many times. J is TRBJ2-2 and V is TRBV7-2, with D perhaps given as TRBD1 or TRBD2 (5 bases each). Per germline, CDR1 SGHTA and CDR2 FQGNSA. With 1 base removed from V and 9 bases from J, the gap between germline ends came to 21 bases. The length of the CDR3 is 17 residues. CDR3 bases: TGTGCCAGCAGCTTAGGGGCTGGAAGTGGGACCTCCCGGGAGCTGTTTTTT. Translation gives CASSLGAGSGTSRELFF. The whole variable domain, remainder taken from reference TRBV7-2 and TRBJ2-2, is GAGVSQSPSNKVTEKGKDVELRCDPISGHTALYWYRQSLGQGLEFLIYFQGNSAPDKSGLPSDRFSAERTGGSVSTLTIQRTQQEDSAVYLCASSLGAGSGTSRELFFGEGSRLTVL.

This chain joins TRBV6-5 and TRBJ1-2; the D is unclear. The germline V gene encodes CDR1 MNHEY and CDR2 SVGAGI. The V end was cut by 1 base, the J end by 0 bases, with 15 bases between. The CDR3 length is 17 residues. The CDR3 DNA reads as TGTGCCAGCAGTTACTTACTAAGGTCAGCAGCTAACTATGGCTACACCTTC. It translates to CASSYLLRSAANYGYTF.

The chain has TRBV7-9 and TRBJ1-1, with TRBD1 matching 8 bases. The V gene end was trimmed by 4 bases and the J gene end by 6 bases; junction bases not matched to a gene: 7. Germline CDR1 and CDR2: SEHNR and FQNEAQ (reference sequence). The CDR3 runs 14 residues. The CDR3 here is CASSSGQASAEAFF. CDR3 DNA sequence: TGTGCCAGCAGCTCGGGACAGGCGAGCGCTGAAGCTTTCTTT.